The 9 T cell receptor beta chains below come from one sample, sequenced in a study of PD-1 blockade in classical Hodgkin lymphoma. The method was immunoSEQ multiplex PCR; TCRdb's version includes in-frame clones alone and lacks a portion of them. The sample records roughly 19,000 clones, roughly 80% being singletons. All trial patients relapsed after autologous stem cell transplantation. This specimen was peripheral blood mononuclear cells (PBMCs), taken at baseline. The source is a human donor with classical Hodgkin lymphoma.

This clone turned up a few times. This chain links TRBV6-5 with TRBJ1-6; the match to TRBD1 covers 7 bases. V lost 2 bases, J lost 5 bases, and 3 bases stayed unmatched. The CDR3 has 15 residues. CDR1 and CDR2 (germline): MNHEY, SVGAGI. The CDR3 DNA follows: TGTGCCAGCAGTTACCGGGACAGCAATAATTCACCCCTCCACTTT. Encoded protein: CASSYRDSNNSPLHF.

The gene calls are TRBV5-5 and TRBJ1-5; 8 bases align to TRBD1. The CDR3 runs 15 residues. Germline CDR1 is SGHKS and CDR2 is YYEKEE (reference sequence). V gave up 2 bases and J gave up 4 bases; unmatched junction bases: 5. The DNA of the CDR3 is TGTGCCAGCAGCTTAAGGCAGGGGGCAAATCAGCCCCAGCATTTT. Residues: CASSLRQGANQPQHF.

CDR3 sequence (DNA): TGTGCCAGCAGCTTTGTGAACACAGATACGCAGTATTTT. Its protein is CASSFVNTDTQYF. The chain uses TRBV5-8 and TRBJ2-3; D gene unclear. The CDR3 consists of 13 residues. Germline-derived CDR1 and CDR2 are SGHTS and YDEGEE. Trimming cost V 2 bases and J 2 bases, with 6 bases left between them.

This clone was recorded a few times. The chain has TRBV6-1 and TRBJ1-1; 10 bases map to TRBD1. The germline CDR1 and CDR2 sequences are MNHNS and SASEGT. The CDR3 spans 17 residues. V gave up 2 bases and J gave up 0 bases; unmatched junction bases: 6. As DNA, the CDR3 is TGTGCCAGCAGTGAATTTAGGGACAGGGGATTGAACACTGAAGCTTTCTTT. It specifies CASSEFRDRGLNTEAFF.

This clone showed up just a few times. V gene TRBV29-1 combines with J gene TRBJ1-1; D remains unclear. Germline V gives CDR1 SQVTM, CDR2 ANQGSEA. Trimming took 4 bases from V and 5 from J, leaving 8 bases between them. This CDR3 has 11 residues. The CDR3 reads CSVVGRTEAFF. For the CDR3, the DNA is TGCAGCGTTGTAGGGAGGACTGAAGCTTTCTTT. Full variable domain (missing parts from reference TRBV29-1 and TRBJ1-1): SAVISQKPSRDICQRGTSLTIQCQVDSQVTMMFWYRQQPGQSLTLIATANQGSEATYESGFVIDKFPISRPNLTFSTLTVSNMSPEDSSIYLCSVVGRTEAFFGQGTRLTVV.

The chain joins TRBV7-2 to TRBJ2-5; 12 nucleotides align to TRBD2. V dropped 6 bases and J dropped 0; count of bases not matched to a gene: 5. The CDR3 has 16 residues. Germline V gene lookup returns CDR1 SGHTA and CDR2 FQGNSA. The CDR3 DNA sequence: TGTGCCAGCAGATATGGGACTAGCGGGTACCAAGAGACCCAGTACTTC. Residues: CASRYGTSGYQETQYF.

The V gene is TRBV5-1, the J gene TRBJ2-1; tentative D call: TRBD2 (5 bases). CDR3 length: 15 amino acids. Looked up from germline, CDR1 is SGHRS and CDR2 is YFSETQ. V lost 0 bases and J lost 9, with 16 bases in between. Here the CDR3 DNA reads TGCGCCAGCAGCTTGGACCCCGGGCTAGCAGTTGAGCAGTTCTTC. Translation: CASSLDPGLAVEQFF. The full variable domain, completed using reference TRBV5-1 and TRBJ2-1, is KAGVTQTPRYLIKTRGQQVTLSCSPISGHRSVSWYQQTPGQGLQFLFEYFSETQRNKGNFPGRFSGRQFSNSRSEMNVSTLELGDSALYLCASSLDPGLAVEQFFGPGTRLTVL.

V and J are TRBV28 and TRBJ2-1; 7 positions agree with TRBD2. Germline assignment: CDR1 MDHEN and CDR2 SYDVKM. The CDR3 is 16 residues long. Unmatched junction bases numbered 9, after V lost 5 bases and J lost 2 bases. The CDR3 loop reads CASSGEAGPPYNEQFF. CDR3 DNA: TGTGCCAGCAGTGGGGAAGCGGGGCCCCCCTACAATGAGCAGTTCTTC.

This clone was picked up one time. J is TRBJ2-1 and V is TRBV28; 9 bases map to TRBD2. CDR3 length: 16 amino acids. V shed 5 bases and J 4 bases; nucleotides not matched to a gene: 9. CDR1 is MDHEN, CDR2 SYDVKM, per germline. The CDR3: CASSPSGTYGYNEQFF. DNA for the CDR3: TGTGCCAGCAGTCCTAGCGGGACTTATGGATACAATGAGCAGTTCTTC.